This is a list of T cell receptor beta chains from one sample in a study of a mutant IDH1 vaccine in newly diagnosed glioma. The data were produced by immunoSEQ multiplex PCR, yet TCRdb's version contains in-frame clones alone and is incomplete. The sample gives around 60,000 clones, about four fifths of which show up once; 5% to 7% is in the top ten. For these receptors, no antigen is known. Sequencing used PBMCs, obtained from a glioma patient whose treatment included an IDH1 peptide vaccine. These receptor sequences come from a man between 40 and 49 years old with glioma. Both conserved end residues are part of each CDR3. A D gene is named only where the DNA matches it firmly. The size of a clone is reported for some rows only, either as once, few or many, or as a class for expanded clones.

CDR3 protein | CDR3 DNA | J gene | clone size | D gene | CDR3 length | V gene
CASSPWERTGTDTQYF | TGTGCCAGCTCACCATGGGAGCGCACTGGAACAGATACGCAGTATTTT | TRBJ2-3 | - | - | 16 | TRBV18
CASSERGPTGELFF | TGTGCCAGCTCCGAGAGGGGACCCACCGGGGAGCTGTTTTTT | TRBJ2-2 | few | - | 14 | TRBV18
CASSGVSGTKGTDTQYF | TGTGCCAGCAGCGGAGTTTCCGGGACTAAAGGCACAGATACGCAGTATTTT | TRBJ2-3 | - | TRBD2 | 17 | TRBV5-4
CATQTFGSYEQYF | TGTGCCACCCAGACGTTTGGTTCCTACGAGCAGTACTTC | TRBJ2-7 | - | - | 13 | TRBV25-1
CASSLGGVDEKLFF | TGTGCCAGCAGCTTGGGGGGAGTGGATGAAAAACTGTTTTTT | TRBJ1-4 | - | - | 14 | TRBV5-6
CASSPGPQGTDTQYF | TGCGCCAGCAGCCCGGGACCCCAGGGGACAGATACGCAGTATTTT | TRBJ2-3 | - | - | 15 | TRBV5-1
CAWRLAGGNEQFF | TGTGCCTGGCGACTAGCGGGGGGTAATGAGCAGTTCTTC | TRBJ2-1 | - | TRBD2 | 13 | TRBV30
CASSLQGDTEAFF | TGTGCCAGCAGCCTACAGGGTGACACTGAAGCTTTCTTT | TRBJ1-1 | - | - | 13 | TRBV7-9
CASGLAFTDTQYF | TGTGCTAGTGGTTTGGCCTTTACAGATACGCAGTATTTT | TRBJ2-3 | - | - | 13 | TRBV12-5
CASSPQGGRGETQYF | TGTGCCAGCAGCCCCCAGGGGGGGAGGGGAGAGACCCAGTACTTC | TRBJ2-5 | - | - | 15 | TRBV7-3
CASSLQPRLNTEAFF | TGTGCCAGCAGCTTGCAACCACGGTTGAACACTGAAGCTTTCTTT | TRBJ1-1 | - | - | 15 | TRBV5-6
CASSPGTGSSGANVLTF | TGTGCCAGCAGCCCAGGGACAGGGTCCTCTGGGGCCAACGTCCTGACTTTC | TRBJ2-6 | few | TRBD1 | 17 | TRBV4-2
CASSMDLGPTNEQFF | TGTGCCAGCAGCATGGACCTCGGACCCACCAATGAGCAGTTCTTC | TRBJ2-1 | once | - | 15 | TRBV11-2
CASSVGKDYGYTF | TGTGCCAGCAGTGTGGGGAAGGACTATGGCTACACCTTC | TRBJ1-2 | - | - | 13 | TRBV6-1
CASSRGQGPYEQYF | TGTGCCAGCTCACGGGGACAGGGCCCCTACGAGCAGTACTTC | TRBJ2-7 | - | TRBD1 | 14 | TRBV18
CSARDRNLNTEAFF | TGCAGCGCACGGGACAGAAATCTGAACACTGAAGCTTTCTTT | TRBJ1-1 | few | TRBD1 | 14 | TRBV29-1
CASNNRDGQYEQYF | TGTGCCAGCAACAACCGGGACGGGCAGTACGAGCAGTACTTC | TRBJ2-7 | - | - | 14 | TRBV7-9
CASSPLGQGFETQYF | TGTGCCAGCAGTCCGCTCGGACAGGGTTTCGAGACCCAGTACTTC | TRBJ2-5 | - | TRBD1 | 15 | TRBV5-5
CSVEIQGVETQYF | TGCAGCGTTGAAATCCAGGGCGTAGAGACCCAGTACTTC | TRBJ2-5 | - | - | 13 | TRBV29-1
CSASGRANEKLFF | TGCAGCGCCTCGGGCCGGGCTAATGAAAAACTGTTTTTT | TRBJ1-4 | - | - | 13 | TRBV29-1
CASSSVAGGYTDTQYF | TGCGCCAGCAGCTCCGTAGCGGGGGGTTACACAGATACGCAGTATTTT | TRBJ2-3 | - | TRBD2 | 16 | TRBV5-1
CASTKVVWTDYSGNTIYF | TGTGCCAGCACCAAAGTAGTCTGGACAGACTACTCTGGAAACACCATATATTTT | TRBJ1-3 | - | - | 18 | TRBV21-1
CASTINRGRQPQHF | TGTGCCAGCACCATAAACAGGGGACGTCAGCCCCAGCATTTT | TRBJ1-5 | - | TRBD1 | 14 | TRBV28
CAWRGKTFMNTEAFF | TGTGCCTGGAGAGGGAAAACGTTCATGAACACTGAAGCTTTCTTT | TRBJ1-1 | few | - | 15 | TRBV30
CASSLGSENTEAFF | TGCGCCAGCAGCTTGGGGTCTGAGAACACTGAAGCTTTCTTT | TRBJ1-1 | - | - | 14 | TRBV5-1
CASSQARGGEGYTF | TGTGCCAGCAGCCAAGCTCGGGGGGGTGAAGGCTACACCTTC | TRBJ1-2 | - | - | 14 | TRBV4-2
CASSLFPQQGGNTGELFF | TGTGCCAGCAGCTTATTCCCGCAACAGGGCGGGAACACCGGGGAGCTGTTTTTT | TRBJ2-2 | - | - | 18 | TRBV7-9
CASSAKLGSPYGYTF | TGTGCCAGCAGTGCCAAACTGGGATCCCCCTATGGCTACACCTTC | TRBJ1-2 | - | - | 15 | TRBV6-1
CAWSAGRILDYEQYF | TGTGCCTGGAGCGCGGGACGGATCCTAGACTACGAGCAGTACTTC | TRBJ2-7 | once | - | 15 | TRBV30
CASSEGLVLYNEQFF | TGCGCCAGCAGCGAAGGACTAGTCCTCTACAATGAGCAGTTCTTC | TRBJ2-1 | - | TRBD2 | 15 | TRBV5-1
CASSFKGTGELFF | TGTGCCAGCAGCTTTAAGGGCACCGGGGAGCTGTTTTTT | TRBJ2-2 | - | - | 13 | TRBV5-4
CSVVVSLTEAFF | TGCAGCGTTGTAGTCAGTCTCACTGAAGCTTTCTTT | TRBJ1-1 | - | - | 12 | TRBV29-1
CASSPTGTGKGYTF | TGTGCCAGCTCACCAACCGGGACAGGGAAAGGCTACACCTTC | TRBJ1-2 | - | TRBD1 | 14 | TRBV18
CASSHRPPYGYTF | TGCGCCAGCAGCCACAGGCCACCCTATGGCTACACCTTC | TRBJ1-2 | - | - | 13 | TRBV4-1
CASRLTGTGPYEQYF | TGTGCCAGCAGGCTTACCGGGACAGGGCCCTACGAGCAGTACTTC | TRBJ2-7 | once | TRBD1 | 15 | TRBV7-3
CASSSGRQHNEQFF | TGTGCCAGCAGCTCTGGGCGGCAGCACAATGAGCAGTTCTTC | TRBJ2-1 | - | - | 14 | TRBV5-4
CASSIGSIQGNEQFF | TGTGCCAGTAGTATAGGGAGCATCCAAGGCAATGAGCAGTTCTTC | TRBJ2-1 | - | - | 15 | TRBV19
CASSLDPLYQETQYF | TGTGCCAGCAGCTTGGATCCCCTTTACCAAGAGACCCAGTACTTC | TRBJ2-5 | - | - | 15 | TRBV5-4
CASSRRTSGGGETQYF | TGTGCCAGCAGCCGCCGGACTAGCGGGGGGGGAGAGACCCAGTACTTC | TRBJ2-5 | - | TRBD2 | 16 | TRBV7-2
CASRTGGRVAGELFF | TGTGCCAGTAGAACAGGGGGCCGGGTCGCCGGGGAGCTGTTTTTT | TRBJ2-2 | - | TRBD1 | 15 | TRBV19
CASSQRQELYGYTF | TGTGCCAGCAGCCAAAGACAGGAACTCTATGGCTACACCTTC | TRBJ1-2 | - | - | 14 | TRBV5-6
CAISDRDHYGYTF | TGTGCCATCAGTGACAGGGACCACTATGGCTACACCTTC | TRBJ1-2 | - | - | 13 | TRBV10-3
CASSQRDGVGTQYF | TGCGCCAGCAGCCAACGGGACGGAGTAGGGACCCAGTACTTC | TRBJ2-5 | - | - | 14 | TRBV4-3
CASSFGSSGANVLTF | TGTGCCAGCAGCTTCGGGAGCTCTGGGGCCAACGTCCTGACTTTC | TRBJ2-6 | - | - | 15 | TRBV5-4
CASSLGAYTGELFF | TGCGCCAGCAGCTTGGGCGCATACACCGGGGAGCTGTTTTTT | TRBJ2-2 | - | - | 14 | TRBV5-1
CASRYGQINTEAFF | TGTGCCAGCAGATATGGACAAATTAACACTGAAGCTTTCTTT | TRBJ1-1 | - | - | 14 | TRBV5-5
CSVVVVTIIKETQYF | TGCAGCGTTGTTGTAGTCACCATAATCAAAGAGACCCAGTACTTC | TRBJ2-5 | - | - | 15 | TRBV29-1
CASSPAERAQYF | TGTGCCAGCTCACCCGCAGAGAGGGCCCAGTACTTC | TRBJ2-5 | - | - | 12 | TRBV18
CASSPQGYEQYF | TGTGCCAGCAGCCCACAGGGTTACGAGCAGTACTTC | TRBJ2-7 | once | - | 12 | TRBV5-6
CASSRNRLIDRAYNEQFF | TGTGCCAGCAGCCGAAACCGACTTATCGACAGGGCCTACAATGAGCAGTTCTTC | TRBJ2-1 | - | TRBD1 | 18 | TRBV7-9
CASSVIPPGLLHF | TGTGCCAGCAGTGTGATCCCACCGGGCCTACTCCACTTT | TRBJ1-6 | once | - | 13 | TRBV27
CASSVGPGTGLYNEQFF | TGTGCCAGCAGCGTAGGTCCAGGGACAGGCCTATACAATGAGCAGTTCTTC | TRBJ2-1 | - | TRBD1 | 17 | TRBV9
CASSTRQAYEQYF | TGTGCCAGCAGTACCCGACAGGCCTACGAGCAGTACTTC | TRBJ2-7 | - | - | 13 | TRBV6-1
CASSDREYTDTQYF | TGTGCCAGCAGTGACAGGGAGTACACAGATACGCAGTATTTT | TRBJ2-3 | few | - | 14 | TRBV25-1
CASSPNLASITGELFF | TGTGCCAGCTCACCAAATTTAGCGTCTATCACCGGGGAGCTGTTTTTT | TRBJ2-2 | - | - | 16 | TRBV18